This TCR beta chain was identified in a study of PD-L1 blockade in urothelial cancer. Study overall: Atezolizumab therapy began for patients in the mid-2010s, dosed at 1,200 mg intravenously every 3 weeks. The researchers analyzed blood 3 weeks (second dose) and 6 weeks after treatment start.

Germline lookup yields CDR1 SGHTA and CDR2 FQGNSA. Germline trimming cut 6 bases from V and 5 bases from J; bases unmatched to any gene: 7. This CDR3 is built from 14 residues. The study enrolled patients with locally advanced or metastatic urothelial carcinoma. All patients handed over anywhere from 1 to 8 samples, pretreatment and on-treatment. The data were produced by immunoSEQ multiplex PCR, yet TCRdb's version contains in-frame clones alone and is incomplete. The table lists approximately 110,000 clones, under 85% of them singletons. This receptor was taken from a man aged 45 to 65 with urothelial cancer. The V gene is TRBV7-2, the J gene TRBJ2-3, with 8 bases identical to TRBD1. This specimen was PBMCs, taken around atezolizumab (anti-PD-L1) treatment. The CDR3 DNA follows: TGTGCCAGCAGACGGGCAGGGGGCAAAGATACGCAGTATTTT. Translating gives CASRRAGGKDTQYF.